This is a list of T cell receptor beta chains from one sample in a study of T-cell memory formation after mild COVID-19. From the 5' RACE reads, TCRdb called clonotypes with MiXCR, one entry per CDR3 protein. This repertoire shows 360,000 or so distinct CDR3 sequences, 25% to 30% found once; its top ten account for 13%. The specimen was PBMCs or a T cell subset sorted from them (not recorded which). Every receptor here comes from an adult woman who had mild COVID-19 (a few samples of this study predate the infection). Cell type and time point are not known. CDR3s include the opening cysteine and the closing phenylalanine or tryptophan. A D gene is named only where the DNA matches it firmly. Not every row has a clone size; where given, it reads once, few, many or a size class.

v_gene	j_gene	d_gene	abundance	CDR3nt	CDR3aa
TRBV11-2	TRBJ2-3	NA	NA	TGTGCCAGCAGCTTAGGGGCGGGGCCCACAGATACGCAGTATTTT	CASSLGAGPTDTQYF
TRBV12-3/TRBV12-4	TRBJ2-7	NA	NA	TGTGCCAGCAGTAGGGACTTTTGGGAGCAGTACTTC	CASSRDFWEQYF
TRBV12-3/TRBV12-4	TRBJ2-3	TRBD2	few	TGTGCCAGCAGTTTAGCAGGGACGGGAGGAGATACGCAGTATTTT	CASSLAGTGGDTQYF
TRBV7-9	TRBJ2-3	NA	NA	TGTGCCAGCAGCAACCCCGTCCCTACAGATACGCAGTATTTT	CASSNPVPTDTQYF
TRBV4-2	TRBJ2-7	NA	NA	TGTGCCAGCAGCCAAGATGCCCACTACGAGCAGTACTTC	CASSQDAHYEQYF
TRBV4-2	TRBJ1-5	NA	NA	TGTGCCAGCAGCCAGGCCCCACAGGGAAGCAATCAGCCCCAGCATTTT	CASSQAPQGSNQPQHF
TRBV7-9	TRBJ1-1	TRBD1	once	TGTGCCAGCATCCGAGCAGGGGGCACTGAAGCTTTCTTT	CASIRAGGTEAFF
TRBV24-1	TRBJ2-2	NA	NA	TGTGCCACCAGTGATCCTATCGTGACAGGTTTCACCGGGGAGCTGTTTTTT	CATSDPIVTGFTGELFF
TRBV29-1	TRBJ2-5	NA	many	TGCAGCGTTGGAACAGCCTACCACTACCAAGAGACCCAGTACTTC	CSVGTAYHYQETQYF
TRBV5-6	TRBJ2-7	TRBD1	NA	TGTGCCAGCACCTGGGACAGAACCTACGAGCAGTACTTC	CASTWDRTYEQYF
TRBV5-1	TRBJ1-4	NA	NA	TGCGCCAGCAGCTTCACCGTGCCATCACGCGAAAAACTGTTTTTT	CASSFTVPSREKLFF
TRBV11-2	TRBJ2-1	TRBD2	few	TGTGCCAGCAGCTTAGCTCGCGGGAGGAGCGATGAGCAGTTCTTC	CASSLARGRSDEQFF
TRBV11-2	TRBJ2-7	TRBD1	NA	TGTGCCAGCAGCCCTTGGGACAGCACCTACGAGCAGTACTTC	CASSPWDSTYEQYF
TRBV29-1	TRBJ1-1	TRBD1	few	TGCAGCGTCCCCCTGGCGGGACAGGGAAGGTCTGAAGCTTTCTTT	CSVPLAGQGRSEAFF
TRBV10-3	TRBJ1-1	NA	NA	TGTGCCATCAGCCACCACAAGAACACTGAAGCTTTCTTT	CAISHHKNTEAFF
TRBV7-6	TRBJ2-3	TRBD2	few	TGTGCCAGCAGCCCATCACTAGCGGGAGGTCTCAGGGATACGCAGTATTTT	CASSPSLAGGLRDTQYF
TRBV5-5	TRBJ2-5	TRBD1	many	TGTGCCAGCAGCCTGACAGGGTACGAGGAGACCCAGTACTTC	CASSLTGYEETQYF
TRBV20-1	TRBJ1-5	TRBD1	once	TGCAGTGCTAGCTCCGGGACAGGCAATCAGCCCCAGCATTTT	CSASSGTGNQPQHF
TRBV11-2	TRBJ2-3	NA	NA	TGTGCCAGCACCGTTAGGGGGTCACAGGATACGCAGTATTTT	CASTVRGSQDTQYF
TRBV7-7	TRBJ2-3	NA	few	TGTGCCAGCAGCTTAGAGGCCTTCACAGATACGCAGTATTTT	CASSLEAFTDTQYF
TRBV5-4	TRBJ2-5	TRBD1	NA	TGTGCCAGCAGCTGGGGGACAGGGAGGAAGGAGACCCAGTACTTC	CASSWGTGRKETQYF
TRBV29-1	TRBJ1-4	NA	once	TGCAGCGTTGAAGATCACGGAGAGGACTTCCAGGTCGGAAAACTGTTTTTT	CSVEDHGEDFQVGKLFF
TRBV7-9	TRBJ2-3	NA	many	TGTGCCAGCAGCTACTTGGAAGTTACGCAGTATTTT	CASSYLEVTQYF
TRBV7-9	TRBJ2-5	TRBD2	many	TGTGCCAGCAGCGCTAGCGGTAACCAAGAGACCCAGTACTTC	CASSASGNQETQYF
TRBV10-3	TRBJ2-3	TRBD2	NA	TGTGCCATCACTCTAGGGAGGGGCACAGATACGCAGTATTTT	CAITLGRGTDTQYF
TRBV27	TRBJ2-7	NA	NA	TGTGCCAGCAGTCCCTACTCCGGGGGCTACGAGCAGTACTTC	CASSPYSGGYEQYF
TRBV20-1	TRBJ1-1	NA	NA	TGCAGTGCTAGAGATTACCCTGAAGCTTTCTTT	CSARDYPEAFF
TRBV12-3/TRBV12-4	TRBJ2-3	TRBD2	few	TGTGCCAGCACCCCCGGGTTAGGTAGCGGGGGGTTAGAGACGACAGATACGCAGTATTTT	CASTPGLGSGGLETTDTQYF
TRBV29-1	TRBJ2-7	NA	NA	TGCAGCGTTGATTTCGGCAGGGGCTACGAGCAGTACTTC	CSVDFGRGYEQYF
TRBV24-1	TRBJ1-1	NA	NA	TGTGCCACCGGAGGGAGCGGCGGGAACACTGAAGCTTTCTTT	CATGGSGGNTEAFF
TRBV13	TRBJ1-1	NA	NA	TGTGCCAGCAGCTTAGAAGGGAGGGTGGAGACTGAAGCTTTCTTT	CASSLEGRVETEAFF